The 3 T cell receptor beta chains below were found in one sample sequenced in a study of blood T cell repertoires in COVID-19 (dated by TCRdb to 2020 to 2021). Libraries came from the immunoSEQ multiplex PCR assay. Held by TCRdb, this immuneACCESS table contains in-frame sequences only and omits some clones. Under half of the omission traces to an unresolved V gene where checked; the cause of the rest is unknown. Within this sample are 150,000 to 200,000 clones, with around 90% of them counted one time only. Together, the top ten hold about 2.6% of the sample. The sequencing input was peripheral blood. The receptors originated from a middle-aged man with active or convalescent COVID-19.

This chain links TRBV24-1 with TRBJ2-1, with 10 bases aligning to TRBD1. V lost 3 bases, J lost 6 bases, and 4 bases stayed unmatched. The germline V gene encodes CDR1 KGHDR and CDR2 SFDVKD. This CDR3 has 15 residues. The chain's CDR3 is CATSDRDRGGNEQFF. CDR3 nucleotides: TGTGCCACCAGTGATCGGGACAGGGGTGGCAATGAGCAGTTCTTC.

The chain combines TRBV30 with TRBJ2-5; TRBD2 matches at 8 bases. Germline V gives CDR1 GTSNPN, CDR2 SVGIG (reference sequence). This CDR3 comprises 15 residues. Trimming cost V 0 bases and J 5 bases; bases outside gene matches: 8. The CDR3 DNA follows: TGTGCCTGGAGTGTTACGGGGGGGGCCGAGGAGACCCAGTACTTC. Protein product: CAWSVTGGAEETQYF. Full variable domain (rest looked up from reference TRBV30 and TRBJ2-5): SQTIHQWPATLVQPVGSPLSLECTVEGTSNPNLYWYRQAAGRGLQLLFYSVGIGQISSEVPQNLSASRPQDRQFILSSKKLLLSDSGFYLCAWSVTGGAEETQYFGPGTRLLVL.

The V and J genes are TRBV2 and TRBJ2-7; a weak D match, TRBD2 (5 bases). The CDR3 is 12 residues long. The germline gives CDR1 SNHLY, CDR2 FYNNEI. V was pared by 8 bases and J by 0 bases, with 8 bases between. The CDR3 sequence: CASLRGSYEQYF. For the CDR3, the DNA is TGTGCCAGCCTTCGGGGCTCCTACGAGCAGTACTTC.